Listed here are 19 T cell receptor beta chains from one sample, sequenced in a study of T cell changes during pregnancy in multiple sclerosis. Assay: immunoSEQ multiplex PCR; the TCRdb copy retains only in-frame clones and omits some. This table has approximately 44,000 clones, roughly 90% appearing once. The specimen comprised CD4+ T cells from peripheral blood mononuclear cells, sampled in the third trimester of pregnancy. The receptor source for this set is a female donor with multiple sclerosis, enrolled in a pregnancy study.

The V gene is TRBV7-2, the J gene TRBJ2-5; the D gene is possibly TRBD1 (5 bases). Germline V lookup: CDR1 SGHTA, CDR2 FQGNSA. The CDR3 contains 16 residues. The V gene lost 5 bases and the J gene lost 2 bases, with 18 bases spanning the gap. CDR3 sequence reads: CASSPHRLKGQETQYF. The CDR3 region has the DNA TGTGCCAGCAGCCCCCATCGGTTAAAGGGGCAAGAGACCCAGTACTTC. Combining the CDR3 with reference TRBV7-2 and TRBJ2-5 gives the whole variable domain GAGVSQSPSNKVTEKGKDVELRCDPISGHTALYWYRQSLGQGLEFLIYFQGNSAPDKSGLPSDRFSAERTGGSVSTLTIQRTQQEDSAVYLCASSPHRLKGQETQYFGPGTRLLVL.

The chain recombines TRBV7-3 with TRBJ2-1; 7 bases match TRBD2. This CDR3 is 14 amino acids long. Germline V gene sequence: CDR1 SGHTA, CDR2 FQGTGA. V lost 6 bases to trimming and J lost 9 bases; unmatched junction nucleotides: 11. For the CDR3, the DNA is TGTGCCAGCAGTCTAGGTCGCGGGAGAGGTGAGCAGTTCTTC. Translated: CASSLGRGRGEQFF.

This clone was counted a few times. The V call is TRBV5-1, the J call TRBJ2-2, with 8 bases that match TRBD2. The germline CDR1 and CDR2 sequences are SGHRS and YFSETQ. The CDR3 length is 17 residues. Trimming took 0 bases from V and 5 from J; bases not matched to a gene: 9. The CDR3 DNA reads TGCGCCAGCAGCTTGGGGGGGACTAGTGCAGCGACCGGGGAGCTGTTTTTT. It yields the protein CASSLGGTSAATGELFF.

V usage is TRBV6-5 and J usage is TRBJ2-3; D gene ambiguous. Between the trimmed V and J ends, which lost 7 bases and 0 bases, there was a span of 8 bases. The CDR3 loop spans 13 amino acids. Germline V gene sequence: CDR1 MNHEY, CDR2 SVGAGI. The CDR3 loop reads CASTRPSTDTQYF. CDR3 bases: TGTGCCAGCACTAGGCCTAGCACAGATACGCAGTATTTT.

The chain employs TRBV19 and TRBJ1-5; TRBD1 aligns across 9 bases. From germline, CDR1 is LNHDA and CDR2 SQIVND (reference sequence). Trimming at V came to 8 bases and at J to 1 base, leaving 6 bases not matched to a gene. CDR3 length: 15 residues. CDR3 sequence: CASEQGAGSNQPQHF. For the CDR3, the DNA is TGTGCCAGTGAACAGGGGGCCGGGAGCAATCAGCCCCAGCATTTT.

This rearrangement joins TRBV19 to TRBJ1-4; the D gene is possibly TRBD1 (5 bases). V was clipped by 1 base and J by 3 bases, with 9 bases between them. This CDR3 comprises 15 residues. Germline CDR1 is LNHDA and CDR2 is SQIVND (reference sequence). The CDR3 here is CASSIAPGANEKLFF. CDR3 DNA sequence: TGTGCCAGTAGTATAGCTCCGGGGGCTAATGAAAAACTGTTTTTT.

The chain joins TRBV5-1 to TRBJ2-7; a weak D match, TRBD2 (5 bases). The last part of the DNA fits TRBJ2-5 better; the J call may be wrong. The CDR3 is made up of 14 amino acids. Per the germline V gene, CDR1 is SGHRS and CDR2 is YFSETQ. The CDR3 here is CASSLDAGRETQYF. DNA of the CDR3: TGCGCCAGCAGCTTGGATGCGGGCCGGGAGACCCAGTACTTC.

This chain connects TRBV7-9 to TRBJ1-4; 10 bases match TRBD1. The V and J ends lost 2 bases and 7 bases, in that order; junction bases with no gene match: 4. The CDR3 has 15 amino acids. Germline values: CDR1 SEHNR, CDR2 FQNEAQ (reference sequence). CDR3 amino acids: CASSLFGTGVEKLFF. In DNA form, the CDR3 reads TGTGCCAGCAGCTTATTCGGGACAGGGGTTGAAAAACTGTTTTTT. Variable domain in full (rest from reference TRBV7-9 and TRBJ1-4): DTGVSQNPRHKITKRGQNVTFRCDPISEHNRLYWYRQTLGQGPEFLTYFQNEAQLEKSRLLSDRFSAERPKGSFSTLEIQRTEQGDSAMYLCASSLFGTGVEKLFFGSGTQLSVL.

This chain connects TRBV18 to TRBJ1-1; D is unresolved. Trimming shortened V by 3 bases and J by 5 bases, and 10 bases separated the two germline ends. The CDR3 has 13 residues. Germline CDR1 KGHSH, CDR2 LQKENI. This CDR3 reads CASSPPGWTEAFF. The CDR3 DNA follows: TGTGCCAGCTCACCCCCCGGTTGGACTGAAGCTTTCTTT.

This chain connects TRBV28 to TRBJ1-1; 7 bases map to TRBD1. CDR3 length: 14 amino acids. The germline V gene has CDR1 MDHEN and CDR2 SYDVKM. The J segment lost 5 bases and the V segment lost 5 bases, leaving 8 bases of the junction unmatched. The CDR3 region is CASSEGGSETEAFF. Written as DNA, the CDR3 is TGTGCCAGCAGTGAAGGGGGCTCTGAGACTGAAGCTTTCTTT. The complete variable domain, with remaining parts taken from reference TRBV28 and TRBJ1-1, reads DVKVTQSSRYLVKRTGEKVFLECVQDMDHENMFWYRQDPGLGLRLIYFSYDVKMKEKGDIPEGYSVSREKKERFSLILESASTNQTSMYLCASSEGGSETEAFFGQGTRLTVV.

V usage is TRBV9 and J usage is TRBJ2-5, with 12 positions matching TRBD1. Per the germline V gene, CDR1 is SGDLS and CDR2 is YYNGEE. There are 18 residues in the CDR3. With 6 bases clipped from V and 5 bases from J, the junction kept 17 bases outside the gene matches. CDR3 amino acids: CASNKRGGTGGGSETQYF. The CDR3 nucleotides are TGTGCCAGCAACAAAAGGGGAGGGACAGGGGGCGGTTCGGAGACCCAGTACTTC.

J is TRBJ1-3 and V is TRBV2; unclear D gene. The CDR3 consists of 16 residues. Germline V CDR1 and CDR2: SNHLY, FYNNEI. Trimming left V 3 bases short and J 0 bases short, with 12 bases between. CDR3 sequence (DNA): TGTGCCAGCAGTGAGAGTCGGGTCCCCTCTGGAAACACCATATATTTT. It codes for CASSESRVPSGNTIYF.

J is TRBJ1-4 and V is TRBV6-6; 7 nucleotides agree with TRBD1. The ends lost 5 bases at V and 16 bases at J; junction bases unmatched: 10. The CDR3 runs to 12 residues. The germline CDR1 and CDR2 sequences are MNHNY and SVGAGI (reference sequence). The CDR3 is CASSGLPGQPFF. The CDR3 DNA follows: TGTGCCAGCAGTGGTCTGCCGGGACAGCCGTTTTTT.

The genes are TRBV5-6 and TRBJ2-5; D is possibly TRBD2 (5 bases). The CDR3 sequence is 13 residues long. V was cut by 7 bases and J by 4 bases, with 14 bases left in between. Germline V CDR1 and CDR2: SGHDT, YYEEEE. CDR3 residues: CASANGRGETQYF. CDR3 sequence (DNA): TGTGCCAGCGCGAATGGACGGGGAGAGACCCAGTACTTC.

The chain joins TRBV20-1 to TRBJ2-5; D perhaps matches TRBD2 (6 bases). Germline loops: CDR1 DFQATT, CDR2 SNEGSKA (reference sequence). The CDR3 runs to 11 residues. The V and J ends lost 6 bases and 5 bases respectively, with 10 bases between them. CDR3 protein: CSAPGLETQYF. CDR3 bases: TGCAGTGCCCCGGGACTCGAGACCCAGTACTTC.

About this clone itself: At one end the junction does not follow the germline gene, possibly because of a read error. The rearrangement links TRBV2 to TRBJ1-1; D possibly corresponds to TRBD1 (5 bases). Germline V gene sequence: CDR1 SNHLY, CDR2 FYNNEI. CDR3 length equals 13 residues. The DNA of the CDR3 is TGTGCCAGCAGGGACGGGGGGAAGACAGAAGAATTGTTT. It specifies CASRDGGKTEELF.

The chain is built from TRBV11-2 and TRBJ1-2; TRBD1 matches 10 bases. Germline values: CDR1 SGHAT, CDR2 FQNNGV. V lost 5 bases and J lost 7; bases outside the gene matches: 10. The CDR3 is made up of 15 amino acids. CDR3 bases: TGTGCCAGCAGCCCGTTGACAGGGGGCAAAGGTGGCTACACCTTC. Translated, it gives CASSPLTGGKGGYTF.

The chain links TRBV28 to TRBJ2-5; 10 bases match TRBD1. The CDR3 is 15 residues long. CDR1 is MDHEN and CDR2 is SYDVKM in the germline V gene. Trimming took 6 bases from V and 4 from J; bases not matched to a gene: 8. The CDR3 is CASRPDRGVGETQYF. CDR3 nucleotides: TGTGCCAGCAGGCCGGACAGGGGGGTTGGAGAGACCCAGTACTTC.

This clone came up once. The chain recombines TRBV19 with TRBJ2-3; tentative D call: TRBD1 (5 bases). CDR1 and CDR2 (germline): LNHDA, SQIVND (reference sequence). V lost 5 bases, J lost 3 bases, and 18 bases lay in between. This CDR3 is built from 16 residues. CDR3 sequence reads: CASSLGPRPLTDTQYF. CDR3 nucleotides: TGTGCCAGTAGTCTGGGGCCACGGCCCCTTACAGATACGCAGTATTTT.